The rows below give T cell receptor beta chains drawn from one sample of a study of blood T cells in healthy people across ages. TCRdb called the 5' RACE reads again in MiXCR, with one record for every CDR3 protein. Here the sample spans under 750,000 distinct CDR3 sequences, roughly 48% being singletons. Source material: blood. The receptors come from a man older than 75 in good health. The CDR3 runs from the conserved cysteine through the conserved F or W. D genes are given only for firm matches. Rows may omit the clone size; those that give it use once, few, many or a size class.

>TRBV20-1|NA|TRBD2|TRBJ2-7
TGCGGTGCACTTAGCGGGGATACCTACGAGCAGTACTTC
CGALSGDTYEQYF
>TRBV5-1|NA|NA|TRBJ2-2
TGCGCCGGCAGTACTGATAACACCGGGGAGCTGTTTTTT
CAGSTDNTGELFF
>TRBV7-9|few|TRBD2|TRBJ2-7
TGTGCCAGCAGCTTAGTTCTAGCGGGGTCCTACGAGCAGTACTTC
CASSLVLAGSYEQYF
>TRBV11-2|few|NA|TRBJ2-3
TGTGCCAGCAGCTTAGGGGGACACATTACAGATACGCAGTATTTT
CASSLGGHITDTQYF
>TRBV5-5|few|NA|TRBJ2-7
TGTGCCAGCAGCTTGAGGAGACAGCTTGACTACGAGCAGTACTTC
CASSLRRQLDYEQYF
>TRBV7-9|NA|TRBD2|TRBJ2-1
TGTGCCAGCAGCATATCCGGGGGGTGGGATGAGCAGTTCTTC
CASSISGGWDEQFF
>TRBV5-6|NA|TRBD2|TRBJ2-4
TGTGCCAGCAGCTTCCGGGACTACGGGGCCCAGGCGATTCAGTACTTC
CASSFRDYGAQAIQYF
>TRBV11-2|NA|NA|TRBJ1-1
TGTGCCAGCAGCCCCGGGGGATCAGCTTTCTTT
CASSPGGSAFF
>TRBV30|NA|TRBD1|TRBJ1-6
TGTGCCTGGAGTGCAGCCCGCACCGGGACAGGGGTTTCACCCCTCCACTTT
CAWSAARTGTGVSPLHF
>TRBV4-3|few|NA|TRBJ2-7
TGCGCCAGCAGCTTCAGAGGCAGGAACTCCTACGAGCAGTACTTC
CASSFRGRNSYEQYF
>TRBV6-6|few|TRBD1|TRBJ1-2
TGTGCCAGCAGTTACGTGACAGGGGATCGGGGCTACACCTTC
CASSYVTGDRGYTF
>TRBV10-3|NA|NA|TRBJ1-1
TGTGCCATCAGTGAGTCCGGGGATGAAGCTTTCTTT
CAISESGDEAFF
>TRBV6-5|many|NA|TRBJ1-5
TGTGCCAGCAGAGAAACAGGGAATGGGGGCTTGCCCCAGCATTTT
CASRETGNGGLPQHF
>TRBV5-6|NA|TRBD1|TRBJ2-5
TGTGCCAGCATGAGACAGGGGCTTGGGGAGACCCAGTACTTC
CASMRQGLGETQYF
>TRBV18|NA|NA|TRBJ1-2
TGTGCCAGCTCACCATGGCAGGATTCCCCCTATGGCTACACCTTC
CASSPWQDSPYGYTF
>TRBV9|NA|NA|TRBJ2-2
TGTGCCAGCACCGGGGGCCACTACACCGGGGAGCTGTTTTTT
CASTGGHYTGELFF
>TRBV6-6|NA|TRBD2|TRBJ2-1
TGTGCCAGCAGTTCACCACTAGCGGGGACCTACAATGAGCAGTTCTTC
CASSSPLAGTYNEQFF
>TRBV10-3|few|TRBD1|TRBJ1-6
TGTGCCATCAGGGACAGGGCGGACTCACCCCTCCACTTT
CAIRDRADSPLHF
>TRBV4-3|few|TRBD1|TRBJ2-5
TGCGCCAGCAGCCAAGAACCAGGGGGCGGTGAGACCCAGTACTTC
CASSQEPGGGETQYF
>TRBV28|NA|NA|TRBJ1-2
TGTGCCAGCAGCCCCTTTCGGCAGGGTATTGGCTACACCTTC
CASSPFRQGIGYTF
>TRBV29-1|NA|TRBD1|TRBJ2-3
TGCAGCGGTGGACAGGCTCGGGGGCAGTATTTT
CSGGQARGQYF
>TRBV7-2|NA|NA|TRBJ1-4
TGTGCCAGCAGCTTCGGACAGAATAATGAAAAACTGTTTTTT
CASSFGQNNEKLFF
>TRBV3-1|NA|NA|TRBJ2-5
TGTGCCAGCAGCCACTTCCTAGCGCCCAGGTTGGAGACCCAGTACTTC
CASSHFLAPRLETQYF
>TRBV5-1|NA|NA|TRBJ2-2
TGCGCCAGCAGCTTTTTTTCCGGGACAACCACCGGGGAGCTGTTTTTT
CASSFFSGTTTGELFF
>TRBV2|NA|TRBD1|TRBJ1-1
TGTGCCAGCGAGATCGACAGGGTTAAAGCTTTCTTT
CASEIDRVKAFF
>TRBV13|NA|TRBD1|TRBJ2-3
TGTGCCAGCAGCTCGGGACAGGGGCACGCAGATACGCAGTATTTT
CASSSGQGHADTQYF
>TRBV7-2|NA|TRBD1|TRBJ2-1
TGTGCCAGCAGCCCAGTTCCCGGGACAGCGTACAATGAGCAGTTCTTC
CASSPVPGTAYNEQFF
>TRBV10-3|many|NA|TRBJ2-7
TGTGCCATCAGTGAGTCGTCCGGGTTTTGGGCCTCCTACGAGCAGTACTTC
CAISESSGFWASYEQYF
>TRBV20-1|NA|TRBD1|TRBJ2-7
TGCAGTGCAACTCCGGGACAGGCCCCCTACTGGGAGCAGTACTTC
CSATPGQAPYWEQYF